A selection of T cell receptor beta chains follows, all from one sample in a study of response to subunit inactivated influenza vaccine. From the RT-PCR reads, TCRdb called clonotypes with MiXCR, one entry per CDR3 protein. The data hold 500,000 or so distinct CDR3 sequences, with approximately 17% observed a single time. The sample in question was CD4+ T cells sorted from PBMCs, obtained 23 months after vaccination. The receptors were sampled from a man aged 50 to 69 who received an inactivated influenza vaccine. CDR3s include the opening cysteine and the closing phenylalanine or tryptophan. The D gene is left open where the match is weak. Some rows have no size entry. The others give once, few or many, or a class for an expanded clone.

v_gene	abundance	j_gene	d_gene	CDR3nt	CDR3aa
TRBV7-2	-	TRBJ1-2	-	TGTGCCAGCAGCCGCTATCGGCTCGGAGATGGCTACACCTTC	CASSRYRLGDGYTF
TRBV6-2/TRBV6-3	-	TRBJ2-7	-	TGTGCCAGCAGTTACGCGGGGTACGCCTACGAGCAGTACTTC	CASSYAGYAYEQYF
TRBV4-3	few	TRBJ1-5	-	TGCGCCAGCAGCCAAGATTTCGGGGGACAGCCCCAGCATTTT	CASSQDFGGQPQHF
TRBV7-8	few	TRBJ1-5	-	TGTGCCAGCAGCTTATTGGGTGCAAATCAGCCCCAGCATTTT	CASSLLGANQPQHF
TRBV12-3/TRBV12-4	-	TRBJ1-2	-	TGTGCCAGCAGTTGGTTACAGGGCTATGGCTACACCTTC	CASSWLQGYGYTF
TRBV6-1	many	TRBJ2-3	-	TGTGCCAGCAACGGAGGGACCACAGATACGCAGTATTTT	CASNGGTTDTQYF
TRBV7-2	-	TRBJ2-5	-	TGTGCCAGCAGGGCCCTACAAGAGACCCAGTACTTC	CASRALQETQYF
TRBV7-9	few	TRBJ2-1	TRBD2	TGTGCCAGCAGCGGAGGGACTAGCGGGACCCGTGAGCAGTTCTTC	CASSGGTSGTREQFF
TRBV6-2/TRBV6-3	few	TRBJ2-2	TRBD1	TGTGCCAGCAACCCATGGGGACAGGGTTTATCCACCGGGGAGCTGTTTTTT	CASNPWGQGLSTGELFF
TRBV7-2	-	TRBJ2-3	-	TGTGCCAGCAGCATCCCCGGCCCCGGTACGCAGTATTTT	CASSIPGPGTQYF
TRBV4-3	-	TRBJ1-5	-	TGCGCCAGCAGCCAAGATTACTCGCGGGAGTGGCCCCAGCATTTT	CASSQDYSREWPQHF
TRBV12-3/TRBV12-4	-	TRBJ1-1	-	TGTGCCAGCAGTTACCGGGTGGGATCGGGTACTGAAGCTTTCTTT	CASSYRVGSGTEAFF
TRBV20-1	many	TRBJ2-1	-	TGCAGTGCTAGATCGATAGCTGGACCGGAGGCCTACAATGAGCAGTTCTTC	CSARSIAGPEAYNEQFF
TRBV20-1	many	TRBJ2-7	TRBD2	TGCAGTGCTAATCGCCTGTTAACGGGAGGAGGACACGAGCAGTACTTC	CSANRLLTGGGHEQYF
TRBV4-2	few	TRBJ2-5	-	TGTGCCAGCAGCCAAGCCCAGGGGCGTCAAGAGACCCAGTACTTC	CASSQAQGRQETQYF
TRBV12-3/TRBV12-4	many	TRBJ1-2	-	TGTGCCAGCAGTTTGGGGACTAACTATGGCTACACCTTC	CASSLGTNYGYTF
TRBV28	-	TRBJ2-5	-	TGTGCCACCACAGGGAGCGGGCCTGGAGAGACCCAGTACTTC	CATTGSGPGETQYF
TRBV7-2	-	TRBJ1-5	-	TGTGCCAGCAGCTTAATCGGACAAAGCAATCAGCCCCAGCATTTT	CASSLIGQSNQPQHF
TRBV7-9	-	TRBJ1-4	-	TGTGCCAGCAGCTCGACACAAGTGGGAAAACTGTTTTTT	CASSSTQVGKLFF
TRBV20-1	-	TRBJ2-3	-	TGCAGTGCGAAAGGCGACTCCACAGATACGCAGTATTTT	CSAKGDSTDTQYF
TRBV3-1	-	TRBJ2-7	TRBD2	TGTGCCAGCAGCCAGACCACCCTAGCGGGAGGGGGATCGAGAGAGCAGTACTTC	CASSQTTLAGGGSREQYF
TRBV13	-	TRBJ2-1	TRBD2	TGTGCCAGCAGCCCGACGGTACTAGCGGGAGACAATGAGCAGTTCTTC	CASSPTVLAGDNEQFF
TRBV7-8	-	TRBJ2-7	TRBD2	TGTGCCAGCAGCTTACAGCGGGGTGGGGAGCAGTACTTC	CASSLQRGGEQYF
TRBV7-8	-	TRBJ1-1	-	TGTGCCAGCAGCTTGCAGCCCCGATCCGGTGAAGCTTTCTTT	CASSLQPRSGEAFF
TRBV5-1	many	TRBJ1-2	TRBD1	TGCGCCAGCAGCGCGGAGGACAGGCGCGTAGGCTACACCTTC	CASSAEDRRVGYTF
TRBV2	few	TRBJ2-6	-	TGTGCCAGGGCTGGGGCCAACGTCCTGACTTTC	CARAGANVLTF
TRBV18	-	TRBJ2-1	TRBD1	TGTGCCAGCTCACCACAGACAGGGGGCGATGAGCAGTTCTTC	CASSPQTGGDEQFF
TRBV28	few	TRBJ2-7	TRBD1	TGTGCCAGCACCGACAGGGGGAGAGCCTACGAGCAGTACTTC	CASTDRGRAYEQYF
TRBV20-1	-	TRBJ1-5	TRBD1	TGCAGTGCTAGAGAGTTAGGGACAGGGAGCAATCAGCCCCAGCATTTT	CSARELGTGSNQPQHF
TRBV10-2	-	TRBJ2-3	-	TGCGCCAGCAGTGACTTCTGGATCCAGGGGTTGAAGAATACGCAGTATTTT	CASSDFWIQGLKNTQYF
TRBV5-4	-	TRBJ1-1	-	TGTGCCAGCAGCGGTGGGGGGAGGAACACTGAAGCTTTCTTT	CASSGGGRNTEAFF
TRBV20-1	many	TRBJ2-3	-	TGCAGTGCAATGCCGGGCACAGATACGCAGTATTTT	CSAMPGTDTQYF
TRBV2	-	TRBJ2-3	-	TGTGCCAGCAGTGGGGCGAAGGCTGGATCAGATACGCAGTATTTT	CASSGAKAGSDTQYF
TRBV28	few	TRBJ2-1	-	TGTGCCAGCAGTTTATTAATCCCGGATAATATCGATGAGCAGTTCTTC	CASSLLIPDNIDEQFF
TRBV5-1	-	TRBJ1-2	-	TGCGCCAGCAGCGCTACGGGACAAAACTATGGCTACACCTTC	CASSATGQNYGYTF
TRBV5-1	few	TRBJ2-6	-	TGCGCCAGCAGCTTGGTTATGGGTGGCATGACTGGGGCCAACGTCCTGACTTTC	CASSLVMGGMTGANVLTF
TRBV20-1	-	TRBJ1-4	-	TGCAGTGCTACCGCCGGGACGCCTAATGAAAAACTGTTTTTT	CSATAGTPNEKLFF
TRBV3-1	few	TRBJ2-3	-	TGTGCCAGCAGCCAAAGCCGGACTTCAGATACGCAGTATTTT	CASSQSRTSDTQYF
TRBV18	few	TRBJ1-6	-	TGTGCCAGCGGACAGAACGTGAATTCACCCCTCCACTTT	CASGQNVNSPLHF
TRBV9	-	TRBJ1-2	-	TGTGCCAGCAGCGTAGGGCAGGGTAACAACTATGGCTACACCTTC	CASSVGQGNNYGYTF
TRBV12-3/TRBV12-4	few	TRBJ2-5	TRBD2	TGTGCCAGCAGTTTAGCTAGGGGACTAGCTTTAGAGACCCAGTACTTC	CASSLARGLALETQYF
TRBV12-3/TRBV12-4	many	TRBJ2-1	-	TGTGCCAGCAGTTACCTCGGGTCGAATGAGCAGTTCTTC	CASSYLGSNEQFF
TRBV19	-	TRBJ2-2	-	TGTGCCAGTAGTATTTATGGACAGCCGCCGGGTAGGGAGCTGTTTTTT	CASSIYGQPPGRELFF
TRBV5-1	-	TRBJ1-1	-	TGCGCCAGCAGCTTGGAATTACAGGGCACTGAAGCTTTCTTT	CASSLELQGTEAFF
TRBV27	many	TRBJ2-7	-	TGTGCCAGCAGTAGAACAGGGTCCAACGAGCAGTACTTC	CASSRTGSNEQYF
TRBV11-2	-	TRBJ1-1	-	TGTGCCAGCAGCTTAGATGGTCGTGACACTGAAGCTTTCTTT	CASSLDGRDTEAFF
TRBV28	many	TRBJ2-2	-	TGTGCCAGCAGAGACAGGAACACCGGGGAGCTGTTTTTT	CASRDRNTGELFF
TRBV27	once	TRBJ2-1	-	TGTGCCAGCAGTTTTGGTAGCTCCAGGGAAGAGCAGTTCTTC	CASSFGSSREEQFF
TRBV29-1	few	TRBJ2-5	-	TGCAGCGCCAAAAAGGACACGAAAGAGACCCAGTACTTC	CSAKKDTKETQYF
TRBV4-3	-	TRBJ2-2	-	TGCGCCAGCAGCCCCAGTCGGGGAGGGAGGGGGTACACCGGGGAGCTGTTTTTT	CASSPSRGGRGYTGELFF
TRBV7-3	few	TRBJ2-2	-	TGTGCCGTCTCAAGGGGAAAGGTGGCGAACACCGGGGAGCTGTTTTTT	CAVSRGKVANTGELFF
TRBV24-1	-	TRBJ2-7	-	TGTGCCACCAGTGATGCCCGGGCCCACTACGAGCAGTACTTC	CATSDARAHYEQYF
TRBV19	-	TRBJ2-1	-	TGTGCCAGTAGACAGGCGGCTACACCCTCCTACAATGAGCAGTTCTTC	CASRQAATPSYNEQFF
TRBV20-1	many	TRBJ1-5	-	TGCAGTGCTAGTACACTAGACAGGCGTAGCAATCAGCCCCAGCATTTT	CSASTLDRRSNQPQHF
TRBV20-1	-	TRBJ1-2	TRBD1	TGCAGTGCCACAGGGGTTGGCTACACCTTC	CSATGVGYTF
TRBV20-1	few	TRBJ2-1	-	TGCAGTGCTAGTGGGAGCAAACGCAATGAGCAGTTCTTC	CSASGSKRNEQFF